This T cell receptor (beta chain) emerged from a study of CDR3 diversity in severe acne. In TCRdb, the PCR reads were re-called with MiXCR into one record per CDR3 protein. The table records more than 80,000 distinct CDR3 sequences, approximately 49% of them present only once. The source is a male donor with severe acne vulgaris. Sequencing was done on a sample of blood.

CDR3 DNA: TGCAGTGCTAGAGAACGTCCCGGGACCGGTATAAACTATGGCTACACCTTC. This gives the protein CSARERPGTGINYGYTF. The chain combines TRBV20-1 with TRBJ1-2; TRBD1 might be the D (5 bases). This CDR3 contains 17 residues. Germline assignment: CDR1 DFQATT and CDR2 SNEGSKA (reference sequence). Between the trimmed V and J ends, which lost 0 bases and 2 bases, there was a span of 19 bases.